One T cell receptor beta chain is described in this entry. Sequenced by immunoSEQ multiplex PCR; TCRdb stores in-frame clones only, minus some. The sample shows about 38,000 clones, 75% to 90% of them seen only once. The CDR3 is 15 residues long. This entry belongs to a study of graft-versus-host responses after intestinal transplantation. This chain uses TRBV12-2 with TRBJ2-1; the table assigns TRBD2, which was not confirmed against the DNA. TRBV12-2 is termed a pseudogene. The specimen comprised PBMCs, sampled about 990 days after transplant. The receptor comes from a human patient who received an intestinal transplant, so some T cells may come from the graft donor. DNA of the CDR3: TGTGCAAGTCGCTTAGCCTGGAGCTCCTACAATGAGCAGTTCTTC. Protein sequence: CASRLAWSSYNEQFF.